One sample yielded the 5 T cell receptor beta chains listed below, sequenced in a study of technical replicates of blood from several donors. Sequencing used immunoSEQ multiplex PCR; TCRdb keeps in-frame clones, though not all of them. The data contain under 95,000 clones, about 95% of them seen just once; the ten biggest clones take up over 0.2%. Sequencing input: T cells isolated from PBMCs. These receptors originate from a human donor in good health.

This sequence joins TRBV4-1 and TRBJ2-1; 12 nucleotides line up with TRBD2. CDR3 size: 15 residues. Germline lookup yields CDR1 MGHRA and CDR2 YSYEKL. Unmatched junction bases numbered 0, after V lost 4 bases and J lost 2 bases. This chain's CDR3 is CASSRLAGAYNEQFF. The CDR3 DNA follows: TGCGCCAGCAGCCGACTAGCGGGGGCCTACAATGAGCAGTTCTTC.

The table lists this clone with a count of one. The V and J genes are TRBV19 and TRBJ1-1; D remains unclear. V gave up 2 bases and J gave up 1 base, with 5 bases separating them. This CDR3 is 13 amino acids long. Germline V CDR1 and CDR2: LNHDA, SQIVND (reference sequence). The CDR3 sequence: CASSISWNTEAFF. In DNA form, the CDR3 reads TGTGCCAGTAGTATATCCTGGAACACTGAAGCTTTCTTT.

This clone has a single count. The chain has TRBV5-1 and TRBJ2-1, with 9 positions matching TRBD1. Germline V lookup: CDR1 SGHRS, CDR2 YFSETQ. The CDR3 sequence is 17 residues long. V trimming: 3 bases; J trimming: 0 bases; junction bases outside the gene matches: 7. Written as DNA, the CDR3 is TGCGCCAGCAGCTCCAACCCGGGACAGGGCTCCTACAATGAGCAGTTCTTC. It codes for CASSSNPGQGSYNEQFF.

The CDR3 region is CASVGLAGDNEQFF. As DNA, the CDR3 is TGCGCCAGCGTCGGACTAGCGGGAGACAATGAGCAGTTCTTC. The V and J genes are TRBV4-1 and TRBJ2-1; TRBD2 aligns across 13 bases. Germline-derived CDR1 and CDR2 are MGHRA and YSYEKL. The CDR3 is 14 amino acids. The trim removed 8 bases at V and 5 bases at J, leaving 3 bases unmatched.

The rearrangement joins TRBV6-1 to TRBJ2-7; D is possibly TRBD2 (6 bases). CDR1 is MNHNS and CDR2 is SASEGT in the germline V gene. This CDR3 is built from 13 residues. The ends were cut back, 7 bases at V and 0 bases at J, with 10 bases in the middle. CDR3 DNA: TGTGCCAGCATAATTAGCGGCTCCTACGAGCAGTACTTC. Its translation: CASIISGSYEQYF.